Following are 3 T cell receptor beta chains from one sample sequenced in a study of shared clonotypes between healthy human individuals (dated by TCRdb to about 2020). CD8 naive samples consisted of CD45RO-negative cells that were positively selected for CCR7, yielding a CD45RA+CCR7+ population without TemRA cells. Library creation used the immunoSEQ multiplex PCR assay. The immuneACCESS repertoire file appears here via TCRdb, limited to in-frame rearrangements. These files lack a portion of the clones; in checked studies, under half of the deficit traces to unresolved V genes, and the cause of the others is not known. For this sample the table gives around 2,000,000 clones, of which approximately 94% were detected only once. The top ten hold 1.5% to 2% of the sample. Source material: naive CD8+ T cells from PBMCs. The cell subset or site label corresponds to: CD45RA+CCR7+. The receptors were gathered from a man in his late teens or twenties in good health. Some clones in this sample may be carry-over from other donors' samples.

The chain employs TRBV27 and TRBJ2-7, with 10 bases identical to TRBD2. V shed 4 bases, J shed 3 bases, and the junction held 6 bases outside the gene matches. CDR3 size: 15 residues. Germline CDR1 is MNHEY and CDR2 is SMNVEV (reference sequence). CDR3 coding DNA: TGTGCCAGCAGTTGGGCTAGCGGGAGTAGCTACGAGCAGTACTTC. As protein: CASSWASGSSYEQYF.

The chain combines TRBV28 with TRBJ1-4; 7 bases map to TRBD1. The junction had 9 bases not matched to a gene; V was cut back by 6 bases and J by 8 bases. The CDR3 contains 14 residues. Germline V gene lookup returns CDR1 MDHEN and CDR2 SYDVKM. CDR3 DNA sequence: TGTGCCAGCAGCATTCAGGGGGTTGGCGAAAAACTGTTTTTT. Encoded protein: CASSIQGVGEKLFF.

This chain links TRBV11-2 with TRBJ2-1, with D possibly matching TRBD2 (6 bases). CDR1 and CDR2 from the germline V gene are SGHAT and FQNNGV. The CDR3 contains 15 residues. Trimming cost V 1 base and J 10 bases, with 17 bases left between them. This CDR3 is CASSLVGSGIKEQFF. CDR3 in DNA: TGTGCCAGCAGCTTAGTTGGTAGCGGAATAAAAGAGCAGTTCTTC. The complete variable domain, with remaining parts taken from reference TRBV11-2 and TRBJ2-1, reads EAGVAQSPRYKIIEKRQSVAFWCNPISGHATLYWYQQILGQGPKLLIQFQNNGVVDDSQLPKDRFSAERLKGVDSTLKIQPAKLEDSAVYLCASSLVGSGIKEQFFGPGTRLTVL.